The T cell receptor beta chain described here comes from a study of T cell responses to AZD1222 COVID-19 vaccine. The study's findings and limits: Donors skewed white British and female; clonal diversity was possibly underestimated.

Trimming took 2 bases from V and 7 from J, leaving 15 bases between them. CDR1 is SGHRS and CDR2 is YFSETQ in the germline V gene. There are 15 residues in the CDR3. Note on this clone: The antigen is undetermined.

Using immunoSEQ multiplex PCR, the repertoire was profiled, and TCRdb retains in-frame clones only, with some absent. Here the sample spans 100,000 or so clones, more than 75% being singletons. Sequenced material: peripheral blood, taken 28 days after the second AZD1222 dose. This sequence originates from an adult who received the AZD1222 COVID-19 vaccine. The chain links TRBV5-1 to TRBJ2-2; D may be TRBD1 or TRBD2 (5 bases each). The CDR3 sequence: CASSLGARGIGELFF. The DNA of the CDR3 is TGCGCCAGCAGCTTAGGGGCGCGAGGGATCGGGGAGCTGTTTTTT.